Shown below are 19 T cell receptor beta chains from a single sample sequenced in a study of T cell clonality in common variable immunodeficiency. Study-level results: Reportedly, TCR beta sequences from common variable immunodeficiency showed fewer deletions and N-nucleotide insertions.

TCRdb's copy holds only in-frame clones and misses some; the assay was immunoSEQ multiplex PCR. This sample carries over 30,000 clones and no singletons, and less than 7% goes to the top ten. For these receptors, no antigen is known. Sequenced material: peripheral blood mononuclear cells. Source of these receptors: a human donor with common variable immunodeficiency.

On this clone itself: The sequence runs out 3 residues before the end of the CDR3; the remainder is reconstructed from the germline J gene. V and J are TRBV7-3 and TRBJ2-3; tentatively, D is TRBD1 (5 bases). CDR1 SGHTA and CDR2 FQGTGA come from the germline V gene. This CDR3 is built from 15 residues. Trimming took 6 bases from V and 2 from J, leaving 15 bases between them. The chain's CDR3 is CASSFLGGATDTQYF. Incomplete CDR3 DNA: TGTGCCAGCAGTTTTCTAGGTGGGGCCACAGATACG.

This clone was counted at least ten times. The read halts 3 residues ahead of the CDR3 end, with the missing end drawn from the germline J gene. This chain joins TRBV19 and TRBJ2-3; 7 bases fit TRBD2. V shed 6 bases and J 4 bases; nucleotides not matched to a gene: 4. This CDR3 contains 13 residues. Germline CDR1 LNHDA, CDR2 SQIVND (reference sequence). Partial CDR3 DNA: TGTGCCAGTAGAGTAGCGGGTTCAGATACG. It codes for CASRVAGSDT. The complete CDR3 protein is CASRVAGSDTQYF.

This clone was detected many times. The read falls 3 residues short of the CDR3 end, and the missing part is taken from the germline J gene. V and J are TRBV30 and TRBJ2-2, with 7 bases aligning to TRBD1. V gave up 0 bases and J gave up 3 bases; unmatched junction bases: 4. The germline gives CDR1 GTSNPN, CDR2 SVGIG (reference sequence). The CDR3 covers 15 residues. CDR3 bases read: TGTGCCTGGAGTGTACCCGGGACAGACACCGGGGAG. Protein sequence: CAWSVPGTDTGE. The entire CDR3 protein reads CAWSVPGTDTGELFF.

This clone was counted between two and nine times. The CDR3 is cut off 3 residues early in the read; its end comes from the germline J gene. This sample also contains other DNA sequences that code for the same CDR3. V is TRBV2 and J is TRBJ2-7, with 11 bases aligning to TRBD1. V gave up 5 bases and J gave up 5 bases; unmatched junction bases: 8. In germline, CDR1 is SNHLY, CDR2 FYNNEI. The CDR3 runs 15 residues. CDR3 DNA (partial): TGTGCCAGCAGTCCCGGGACAGGGGGTTTCGACGAG. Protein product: CASSPGTGGFDE. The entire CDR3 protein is CASSPGTGGFDEQYF.

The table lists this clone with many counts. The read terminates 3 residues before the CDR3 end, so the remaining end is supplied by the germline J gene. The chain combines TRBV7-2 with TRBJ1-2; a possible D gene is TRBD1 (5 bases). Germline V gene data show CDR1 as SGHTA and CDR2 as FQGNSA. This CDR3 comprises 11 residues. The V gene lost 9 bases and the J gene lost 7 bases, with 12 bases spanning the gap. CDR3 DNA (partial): TGTGCCAGTCGTCTGAGGGGTGGC. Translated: CASRLRGG. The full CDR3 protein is CASRLRGGYTF. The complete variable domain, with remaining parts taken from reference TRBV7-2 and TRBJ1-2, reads GAGVSQSPSNKVTEKGKDVELRCDPISGHTALYWYRQSLGQGLEFLIYFQGNSAPDKSGLPSDRFSAERTGGSVSTLTIQRTQQEDSAVYLCASRLRGGYTFGSGTRLTVV.

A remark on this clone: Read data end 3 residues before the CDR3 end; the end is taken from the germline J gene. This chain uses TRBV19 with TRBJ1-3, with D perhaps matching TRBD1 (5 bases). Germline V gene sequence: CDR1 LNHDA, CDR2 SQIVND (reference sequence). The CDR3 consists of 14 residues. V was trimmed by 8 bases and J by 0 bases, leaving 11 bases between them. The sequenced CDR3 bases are TGTGCCAGTGGGAATAGGGGCTCTGGAAACACC. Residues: CASGNRGSGNT. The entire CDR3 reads CASGNRGSGNTIYF.

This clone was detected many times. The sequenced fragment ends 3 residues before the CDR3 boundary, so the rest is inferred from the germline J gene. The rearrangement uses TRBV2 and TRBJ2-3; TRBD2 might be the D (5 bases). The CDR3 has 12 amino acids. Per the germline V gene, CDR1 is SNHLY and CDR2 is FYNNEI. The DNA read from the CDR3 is TGTGCCAGCAATCCGGGGAGCTCGGCG. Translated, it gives CASNPGSSA. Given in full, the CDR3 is CASNPGSSAQYF. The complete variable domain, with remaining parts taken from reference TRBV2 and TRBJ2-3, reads EPEVTQTPSHQVTQMGQEVILRCVPISNHLYFYWYRQILGQKVEFLVSFYNNEISEKSEIFDDQFSVERPDGSNFTLKIRSTKLEDSAMYFCASNPGSSAQYFGPGTRLTVL.

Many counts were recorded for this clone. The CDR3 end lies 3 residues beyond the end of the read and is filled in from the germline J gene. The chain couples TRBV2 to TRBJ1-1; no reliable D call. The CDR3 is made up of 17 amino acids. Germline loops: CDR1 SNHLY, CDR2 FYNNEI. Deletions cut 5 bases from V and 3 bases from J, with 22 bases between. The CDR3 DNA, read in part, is TGTGCCAGCAGTAAAGGGCGGTCCACGGTATCGGACACTGAA. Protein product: CASSKGRSTVSDTE. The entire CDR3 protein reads CASSKGRSTVSDTEAFF.

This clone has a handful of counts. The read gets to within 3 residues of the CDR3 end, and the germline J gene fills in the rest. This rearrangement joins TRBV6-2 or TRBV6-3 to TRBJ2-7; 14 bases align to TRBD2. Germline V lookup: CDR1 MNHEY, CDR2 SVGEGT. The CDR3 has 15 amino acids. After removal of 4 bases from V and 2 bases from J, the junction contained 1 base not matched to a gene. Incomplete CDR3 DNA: TGTGCCAGCAGTTTGGGACTAGCGGGAGCCTACGAG. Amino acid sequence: CASSLGLAGAYE. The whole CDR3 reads CASSLGLAGAYEQYF.

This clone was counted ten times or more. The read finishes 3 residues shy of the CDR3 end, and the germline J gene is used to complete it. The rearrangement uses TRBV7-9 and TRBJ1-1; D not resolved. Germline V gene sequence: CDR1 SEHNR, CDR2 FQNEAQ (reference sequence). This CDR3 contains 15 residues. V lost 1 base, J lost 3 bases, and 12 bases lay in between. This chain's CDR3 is CASSLGTEGYTEAFF. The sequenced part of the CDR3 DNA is TGTGCCAGCAGCTTAGGTACAGAAGGTTACACTGAA.

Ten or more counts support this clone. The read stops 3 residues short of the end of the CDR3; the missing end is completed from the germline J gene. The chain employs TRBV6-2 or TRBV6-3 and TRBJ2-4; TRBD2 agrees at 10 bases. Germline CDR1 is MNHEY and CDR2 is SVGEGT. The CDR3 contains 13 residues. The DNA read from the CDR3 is TGTGCCACCCGAACCCGCGGACTAGCGGTT. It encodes CATRTRGLAV. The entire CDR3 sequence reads CATRTRGLAVQYF.

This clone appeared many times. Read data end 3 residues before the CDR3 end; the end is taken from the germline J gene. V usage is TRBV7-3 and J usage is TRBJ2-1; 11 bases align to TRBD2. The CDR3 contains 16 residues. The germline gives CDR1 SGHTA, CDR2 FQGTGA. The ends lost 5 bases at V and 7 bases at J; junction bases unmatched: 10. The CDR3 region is CASSREGTSGRNEQFF. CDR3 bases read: TGTGCCAGCAGCCGTGAAGGTACTAGCGGGAGAAATGAG.

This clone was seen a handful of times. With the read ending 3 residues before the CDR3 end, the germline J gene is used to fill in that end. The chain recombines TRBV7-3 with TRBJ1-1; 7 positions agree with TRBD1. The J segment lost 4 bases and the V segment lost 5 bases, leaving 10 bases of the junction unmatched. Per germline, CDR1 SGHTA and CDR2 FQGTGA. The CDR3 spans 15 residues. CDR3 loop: CASSPRAGGGTEAFF. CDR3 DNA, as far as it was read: TGTGCCAGCAGCCCACGGGCAGGGGGAGGCACTGAA.

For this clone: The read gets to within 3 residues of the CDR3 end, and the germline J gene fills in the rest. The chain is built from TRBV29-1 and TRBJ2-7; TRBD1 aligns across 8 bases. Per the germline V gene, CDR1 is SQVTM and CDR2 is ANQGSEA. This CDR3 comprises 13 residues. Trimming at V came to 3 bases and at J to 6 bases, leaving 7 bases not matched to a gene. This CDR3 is CSVEWTGSREQYF. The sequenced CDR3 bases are TGCAGCGTTGAGTGGACAGGGTCCCGCGAG.

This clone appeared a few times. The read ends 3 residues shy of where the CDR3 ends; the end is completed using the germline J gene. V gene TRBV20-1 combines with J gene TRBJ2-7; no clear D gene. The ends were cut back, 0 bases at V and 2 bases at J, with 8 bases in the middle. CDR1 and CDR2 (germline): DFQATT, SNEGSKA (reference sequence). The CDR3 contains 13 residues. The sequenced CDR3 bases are TGCAGTGCTAGAGATTACGGTACCTACGAG. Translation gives CSARDYGTYE. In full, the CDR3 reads CSARDYGTYEQYF.

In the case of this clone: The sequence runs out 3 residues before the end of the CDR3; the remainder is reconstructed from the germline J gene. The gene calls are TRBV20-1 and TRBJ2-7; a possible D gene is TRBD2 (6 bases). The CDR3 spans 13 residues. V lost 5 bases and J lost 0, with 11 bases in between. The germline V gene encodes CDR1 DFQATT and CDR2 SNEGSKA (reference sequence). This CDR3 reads CSAGGLSSYEQYF. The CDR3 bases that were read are TGCAGTGCTGGGGGACTCAGCTCCTACGAG.

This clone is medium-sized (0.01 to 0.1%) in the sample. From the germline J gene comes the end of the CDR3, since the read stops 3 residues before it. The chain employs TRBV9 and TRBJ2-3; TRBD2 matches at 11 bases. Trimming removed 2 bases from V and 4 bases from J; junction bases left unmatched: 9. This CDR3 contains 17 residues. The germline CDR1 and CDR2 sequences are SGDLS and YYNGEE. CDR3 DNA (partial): TGTGCCAGCAGCGTGGGGACTAGCGGAGAGGGCGCAGATACG. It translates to CASSVGTSGEGADT. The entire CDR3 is CASSVGTSGEGADTQYF.

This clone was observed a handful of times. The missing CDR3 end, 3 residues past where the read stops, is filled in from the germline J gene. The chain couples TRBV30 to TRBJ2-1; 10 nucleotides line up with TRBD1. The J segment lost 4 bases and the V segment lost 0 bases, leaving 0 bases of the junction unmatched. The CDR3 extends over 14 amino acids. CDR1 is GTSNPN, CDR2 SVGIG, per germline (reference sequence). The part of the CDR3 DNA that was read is TGTGCCTGGAGTGTGGGACAGGGGTACAATGAG. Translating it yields CAWSVGQGYNE. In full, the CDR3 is CAWSVGQGYNEQFF.

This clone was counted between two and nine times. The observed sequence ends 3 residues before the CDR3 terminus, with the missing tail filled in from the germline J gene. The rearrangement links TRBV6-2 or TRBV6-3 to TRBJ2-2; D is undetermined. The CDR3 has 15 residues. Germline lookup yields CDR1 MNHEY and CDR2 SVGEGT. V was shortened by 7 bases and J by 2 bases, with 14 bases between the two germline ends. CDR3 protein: CASKSGEFNTGELFF. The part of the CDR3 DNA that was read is TGTGCCAGCAAGTCAGGAGAGTTTAACACCGGGGAG.